The sequence of this T cell receptor (beta chain) was determined in a study of tumor-infiltrating lymphocytes in primary liver carcinoma. On the study more broadly: The study enrolled male and female patients aged 30 to 69 years. Every sample contained roughly 3.65 to 7.13 million productive TCRbeta reads, and these numbers were similar from one tissue type to another.

Study-level findings and limits: Tumors carried a top-250-clone fraction significantly exceeding that of blood (p = 0.039). Tumor-blood pairs (like tumor-adjacent pairs) overlapped less than tumor region pairs did.

With 500 ng total RNA as template and a constant-region primer, TCR beta cDNA was made. Three nested multiplex PCR rounds of slightly modified ARM-PCR generated TCR beta libraries. Both of the initial two PCR rounds ran for roughly 10 cycles and employed TRBV1-TRBV30 forward primers alongside a C-beta reverse primer. TCRdb passed the multiplex PCR reads through MiXCR, listing each CDR3 protein once. The table lists about 120,000 distinct CDR3 sequences, less than 75% of them singletons. Unsorted bulk tissue (about 20-30 mg) underwent RNA and DNA co-extraction. The CDR3 has 11 amino acids. Germline V gene data show CDR1 as MDHEN and CDR2 as SYDVKM. Trimming took 10 bases from V and 6 from J, leaving 12 bases between them. Points on this clonotype: As yet, its antigen is unknown. Just one base apart from a much larger clone, this may be a read error. The missing conserved phenylalanine or tryptophan at the end of this CDR3 makes a read error likely.

This chain links TRBV28 with TRBJ1-2; D is undetermined. This sequence originates from an older woman with primary liver carcinoma and hepatitis B virus infection. Sequenced material: tumor-adjacent normal liver tissue. The CDR3: CAIDPEDGYTL. CDR3 coding DNA: TGTGCCATCGACCCAGAGGATGGCTACACCCTC.